One and the same sample provided the 21 T cell receptor beta chains below, sequenced in a study of CD8 T cells in Susac syndrome. Reverse transcription of about 0.45 to 1 ug RNA was performed with random hexamers. TCRdb re-analysed the immunoSEQ multiplex PCR reads in MiXCR, keeping a single row per CDR3 protein. The data show roughly 200,000 distinct CDR3 sequences, about 94% seen once. The material sequenced was CD4+ T cells from PBMCs. The receptors shown here come from a human donor with Susac syndrome.

The V and J genes are TRBV5-1 and TRBJ1-6; D gene uncertain. The CDR3 runs to 14 residues. Germline V lookup: CDR1 SGHRS, CDR2 YFSETQ. Trimming shortened V by 2 bases and J by 4 bases, and 7 bases separated the two germline ends. CDR3 sequence reads: CASSLEQYNSPLHF. CDR3 nucleotide sequence: TGCGCCAGCAGCTTAGAGCAGTATAATTCACCCCTCCACTTT.

The chain recombines TRBV30 with TRBJ2-2; 7 bases are a match to TRBD2. This CDR3 has 16 residues. Germline V gene sequence: CDR1 GTSNPN, CDR2 SVGIG (reference sequence). The junction had 10 bases not matched to a gene; V was cut back by 0 bases and J by 6 bases. CDR3: CAWSVLWGRAAGELFF. Here the CDR3 DNA reads TGTGCCTGGAGTGTTCTATGGGGGAGGGCCGCCGGGGAGCTGTTTTTT. Full variable domain (outside the CDR3, taken from reference TRBV30 and TRBJ2-2): SQTIHQWPATLVQPVGSPLSLECTVEGTSNPNLYWYRQAAGRGLQLLFYSVGIGQISSEVPQNLSASRPQDRQFILSSKKLLLSDSGFYLCAWSVLWGRAAGELFFGEGSRLTVL.

The chain uses TRBV20-1 and TRBJ2-2, with 7 nucleotides matching TRBD2. Germline V gives CDR1 DFQATT, CDR2 SNEGSKA (reference sequence). V shed 2 bases, J shed 1 base, and the junction held 4 bases outside the gene matches. This CDR3 has 15 amino acids. CDR3 residues: CSARTSGENTGELFF. The CDR3 DNA is TGCAGTGCTAGAACCAGCGGGGAGAACACCGGGGAGCTGTTTTTT.

The J gene is TRBJ1-1, the V gene TRBV5-6; 7 bases fit TRBD1. The CDR3 has 13 amino acids. V shed 3 bases, J shed 1 base, and the junction held 0 bases outside the gene matches. Looked up from germline, CDR1 is SGHDT and CDR2 is YYEEEE. The CDR3 DNA sequence: TGTGCCAGCAGCTGGGACAGGAACACTGAAGCTTTCTTT. It yields the protein CASSWDRNTEAFF.

This clonotype showed up just once. The rearrangement links TRBV29-1 to TRBJ1-1; D is unclear. This CDR3 region has 14 residues. Trimming took 6 bases from V and 1 from J, leaving 15 bases between them. Germline values: CDR1 SQVTM, CDR2 ANQGSEA. CDR3 sequence: CSVFDRRRNTEAFF. CDR3 nucleotides: TGCAGCGTATTTGACCGACGCAGGAACACTGAAGCTTTCTTT. Based on the CDR3 plus reference TRBV29-1 and TRBJ1-1, the full variable domain is SAVISQKPSRDICQRGTSLTIQCQVDSQVTMMFWYRQQPGQSLTLIATANQGSEATYESGFVIDKFPISRPNLTFSTLTVSNMSPEDSSIYLCSVFDRRRNTEAFFGQGTRLTVV.

This sequence joins TRBV20-1 and TRBJ2-5, with 8 bases lining up with TRBD2. Germline CDR1 DFQATT, CDR2 SNEGSKA (reference sequence). V gave up 5 bases and J gave up 3 bases; unmatched junction bases: 5. The CDR3 extends over 13 amino acids. CDR3 loop: CSAPSGGEETQYF. The CDR3 DNA reads TGCAGTGCTCCCTCGGGAGGGGAAGAGACCCAGTACTTC.

The chain links TRBV4-3 to TRBJ2-3, with TRBD2 identical over 7 bases. Germline lookup yields CDR1 LGHNA and CDR2 YSLEER. V was clipped by 1 base and J by 4 bases; unmatched bases: 5. This CDR3 spans 15 amino acids. The CDR3 DNA follows: TGCGCCAGCAGCCAAGTGGGGACTACCCCAGATACGCAGTATTTT. It encodes CASSQVGTTPDTQYF.

The V gene is TRBV30, the J gene TRBJ1-3; weak D call: TRBD1 (6 bases). With 4 bases removed from V and 4 bases from J, the gap between germline ends came to 17 bases. Germline V gene lookup returns CDR1 GTSNPN and CDR2 SVGIG (reference sequence). The length of the CDR3 is 15 residues. The CDR3 nucleotides read TGTGCCTGGACTATAGGGACGGGGGCGGGAAACACCATATATTTT. The encoded protein is CAWTIGTGAGNTIYF.

CDR3 bases: TGTGCCAGCAGGCCTCAGGGGGGGGGACCGGAGGCTTTCTTT. This translates into CASRPQGGGPEAFF. This chain links TRBV14 with TRBJ1-1; 7 bases map to TRBD1. Trimming at V came to 6 bases and at J to 11 bases, leaving 15 bases not matched to a gene. CDR3 size: 14 residues. From germline, CDR1 is SGHDN and CDR2 FVKESK.

This sequence joins TRBV18 and TRBJ1-1, with a tentative D call TRBD1 (5 bases). V lost 3 bases and J lost 7, with 12 bases in between. This CDR3 contains 13 residues. CDR1 is KGHSH and CDR2 is LQKENI in the germline V gene. The CDR3 sequence: CASSPGHNGEAFF. The CDR3 DNA is TGTGCCAGCTCACCCGGACACAACGGTGAAGCTTTCTTT.

In nucleotides, the CDR3 is TGTGCCAGCAGAATACGGGACGAGCAGTTCTTC. Its translation: CASRIRDEQFF. The chain employs TRBV6-5 and TRBJ2-1; D may be TRBD1 or TRBD2 (5 bases each). This CDR3 comprises 11 residues. The V and J ends lost 6 bases and 10 bases respectively, with 10 bases between them. The V gene's germline CDR1 is MNHEY and CDR2 SVGAGI.

The rearrangement links TRBV12-3 or TRBV12-4 to TRBJ1-2; D gene uncertain. Trimming cost V 4 bases and J 6 bases, with 21 bases left between them. The CDR3 is made up of 16 amino acids. CDR3 nucleotide sequence: TGTGCCAGCAGTTCCCTGGGCGGCGGATTGAGGGATGGCTACACCTTC. Translation: CASSSLGGGLRDGYTF.

The chain couples TRBV7-2 to TRBJ2-1; maybe TRBD2 (5 bases). The CDR3 extends over 15 amino acids. Per germline, CDR1 SGHTA and CDR2 FQGNSA. V was trimmed by 4 bases and J by 0 bases, leaving 10 bases between them. The DNA for the CDR3 is TGTGCCAGCAGCTCCTATCGGGGCTCCTACAATGAGCAGTTCTTC. It yields the protein CASSSYRGSYNEQFF.

The rearrangement uses TRBV5-4 and TRBJ2-1; D is unresolved. CDR3 length: 14 residues. Germline V CDR1 and CDR2: SGHNT, YYREEE (reference sequence). V was cut by 0 bases and J by 4 bases, with 8 bases left in between. This chain's CDR3 is CASSLDLIYNEQFF. The CDR3, as DNA: TGTGCCAGCAGCTTGGACTTGATTTACAATGAGCAGTTCTTC.

The chain employs TRBV7-9 and TRBJ1-6; D is ambiguous. Deletions cut 5 bases from V and 0 bases from J, with 14 bases between. The CDR3 extends over 17 amino acids. Per germline, CDR1 SEHNR and CDR2 FQNEAQ (reference sequence). The CDR3 DNA sequence: TGTGCCAGCAGCGCGTACAGATCCAACTCCTATAATTCACCCCTCCACTTT. It encodes CASSAYRSNSYNSPLHF.

In this sample, this clonotype turned up once. The CDR3 sequence: CSARDWGQGFGSNQPQHF. The CDR3 bases are TGCAGTGCTAGAGATTGGGGACAGGGGTTCGGGAGCAATCAGCCCCAGCATTTT. This chain joins TRBV20-1 and TRBJ1-5, with 10 bases matching TRBD1. Looked up from germline, CDR1 is DFQATT and CDR2 is SNEGSKA (reference sequence). The CDR3 is 18 residues long. With V trimmed by 0 bases and J by 1 base, 9 bases remained unmatched.

The sample holds a few counts of this clonotype. V is TRBV6-2 or TRBV6-3 and J is TRBJ2-1; 8 bases line up with TRBD2. The CDR3 covers 12 residues. With 4 bases clipped from V and 8 bases from J, the junction kept 1 base outside the gene matches. Germline loops: CDR1 MNHEY, CDR2 SVGEGT. In DNA, the CDR3 is TGTGCCAGCAGTTTACTAGCGGATGAGCAGTTCTTC. Translating gives CASSLLADEQFF.

V is TRBV2 and J is TRBJ1-5, with D possibly being TRBD1 (6 bases). Per germline, CDR1 SNHLY and CDR2 FYNNEI. The CDR3 totals 14 residues. V lost 2 bases and J lost 6, with 11 bases in between. Here the CDR3 DNA reads TGTGCCAGCAGTGAAAGGGGGACTTTTCAGCCCCAGCATTTT. Its protein is CASSERGTFQPQHF.

The chain recombines TRBV30 with TRBJ2-1; TRBD2 matches 10 bases. The CDR3 is 17 amino acids. The ends lost 3 bases at V and 0 bases at J; junction bases unmatched: 8. Germline values: CDR1 GTSNPN, CDR2 SVGIG (reference sequence). CDR3 DNA sequence: TGTGCCTGGAGAAGCGGGAGGGCCCGTAGCTCCTACAATGAGCAGTTCTTC. Its translation: CAWRSGRARSSYNEQFF.

The rearrangement joins TRBV7-9 to TRBJ2-4; no definite D call. The length of the CDR3 is 13 residues. Deletions cut 3 bases from V and 5 bases from J, with 8 bases between. From germline, CDR1 is SEHNR and CDR2 FQNEAQ (reference sequence). The CDR3 region has the DNA TGTGCCAGCAGCTTCGGTGGGGAAAACATTCAGTACTTC. Translated, it gives CASSFGGENIQYF.

The sample holds one count of this clonotype. CDR3 nucleotides: TGTGCCAGCAGCATGGGGGTTGGTGCCCAAAACATTCAGTACTTC. Translation: CASSMGVGAQNIQYF. The chain has TRBV12-3 or TRBV12-4 and TRBJ2-4; D possibly uses TRBD1 or TRBD2 (5 bases each). V was shortened by 6 bases and J by 5 bases, with 17 bases between the two germline ends. The CDR3 is made up of 15 amino acids.